These 28 T cell receptor beta chains were sequenced from one sample in a study of blood T cell repertoires in COVID-19. Some clones are missing from TCRdb's copy, which holds only in-frame ones; the method was immunoSEQ multiplex PCR. This repertoire shows 120,000 to 150,000 clones, around 80% found once; its top ten account for around two fifths. The sequenced sample was peripheral blood. Every receptor here comes from a human donor in a cohort sampled during active COVID-19.

The chain is built from TRBV11-3 and TRBJ2-7; 11 positions agree with TRBD2. V dropped 6 bases and J dropped 1; count of bases not matched to a gene: 8. This CDR3 has 16 residues. CDR1 and CDR2 (germline): SGHNT, YENEEA. CDR3 sequence (DNA): TGTGCCAGCAGGTTGACTAGCGGGGAGATATCCTACGAGCAGTACTTC. Translated: CASRLTSGEISYEQYF.

V gene TRBV18 combines with J gene TRBJ1-1; D gene unclear. Germline V gene sequence: CDR1 KGHSH, CDR2 LQKENI. Trimming stripped 6 bases from V and 8 bases from J, with 10 bases between. This CDR3 region has 11 residues. The CDR3 region is CASSPVSEAFF. Here the CDR3 DNA reads TGTGCCAGCTCCCCGGTCTCGGAAGCTTTCTTT.

The chain combines TRBV19 with TRBJ1-1; 8 bases match TRBD1. The junction had 5 bases not matched to a gene; V was cut back by 5 bases and J by 0 bases. This CDR3 is 15 amino acids long. Germline V gene data show CDR1 as LNHDA and CDR2 as SQIVND (reference sequence). This CDR3 reads CASSLGQGLNTEAFF. CDR3 nucleotide sequence: TGTGCCAGTAGTCTCGGACAGGGATTGAACACTGAAGCTTTCTTT.

Only a few counts were recorded for this clone. The chain employs TRBV6-2 or TRBV6-3 and TRBJ2-5; 12 nucleotides align to TRBD2. Losses at the gene ends were 6 bases for V and 3 bases for J; bases not matched to a gene: 5. Germline V gene lookup returns CDR1 MNHEY and CDR2 SVGEGT. There are 15 residues in the CDR3. In DNA form, the CDR3 reads TGTGCCAGCAGCCTAGGACTAGCGGGGAAAGAGACCCAGTACTTC. This encodes CASSLGLAGKETQYF.

The chain combines TRBV2 with TRBJ1-5; 7 nucleotides align to TRBD1. CDR3 size: 18 residues. Germline CDR1 is SNHLY and CDR2 is FYNNEI. J was trimmed by 0 bases and V by 6 bases; bases with no gene match: 14. CDR3 amino acids: CASRRAGQKRYSNQPQHF. The CDR3 nucleotides are TGTGCCAGCAGGAGGGCGGGACAGAAACGTTATAGCAATCAGCCCCAGCATTTT.

This clone was counted a single time. This sequence joins TRBV29-1 and TRBJ2-3, with no clear D. V lost 3 bases to trimming and J lost 5 bases, with 12 bases between them. The CDR3 has 13 residues. Germline values: CDR1 SQVTM, CDR2 ANQGSEA. The CDR3: CSVDPNAGDTQYF. The CDR3 DNA is TGCAGCGTTGATCCCAATGCAGGAGATACGCAGTATTTT.

In this sample, this clone turned up many times. The gene calls are TRBV30 and TRBJ1-2; 7 bases align to TRBD1. The CDR3 runs to 13 residues. The J segment lost 7 bases and the V segment lost 2 bases, leaving 7 bases of the junction unmatched. CDR1 GTSNPN and CDR2 SVGIG come from the germline V gene (reference sequence). In nucleotides, the CDR3 is TGTGCCTGGAGTCCGAGACAGGGTGCTGGCTACACCTTC. Its translation is CAWSPRQGAGYTF.

Only a few counts were recorded for this clone. The chain couples TRBV7-8 to TRBJ2-7; D might be TRBD1 (7 bases). This CDR3 is built from 14 residues. The V end lost 5 bases, the J end lost 1 base, and 12 bases lay between the germline ends. From germline, CDR1 is SGHVS and CDR2 FQNEAQ. The chain's CDR3 is CASSRRDSSYEQYF. Written as DNA, the CDR3 is TGTGCCAGCAGCAGGCGGGACAGTTCCTACGAGCAGTACTTC.

The chain links TRBV19 to TRBJ1-1; 9 bases align to TRBD1. V shed 3 bases, J shed 7 bases, and the junction held 3 bases outside the gene matches. Germline V lookup: CDR1 LNHDA, CDR2 SQIVND (reference sequence). This CDR3 spans 13 amino acids. Here the CDR3 DNA reads TGTGCCAGTAGTATCGGGACAGGGTATGAAGCTTTCTTT. This translates into CASSIGTGYEAFF.

This chain connects TRBV6-5 to TRBJ1-1; D not certain. V lost 5 bases and J 8 bases, leaving 18 bases between the germline ends. The CDR3 extends over 14 amino acids. Germline V gene data show CDR1 as MNHEY and CDR2 as SVGAGI. The CDR3 DNA reads as TGTGCCAGCAGTCACCAGGAGCGGGCTTCCGAAGCTTTCTTT. Translation gives CASSHQERASEAFF.

This clone was picked up a small number of times. The chain uses TRBV30 and TRBJ1-5, with D possibly TRBD1 on 5 matching bases. Germline lookup yields CDR1 GTSNPN and CDR2 SVGIG (reference sequence). The CDR3 has 15 amino acids. Trimming cost V 0 bases and J 6 bases, with 15 bases left between them. The CDR3: CAWSVGVGNRQPQHF. The CDR3 DNA sequence: TGTGCCTGGAGTGTAGGGGTAGGGAATCGTCAGCCCCAGCATTTT.

The genes are TRBV7-9 and TRBJ1-5; D ambiguous. Germline V gene data show CDR1 as SEHNR and CDR2 as FQNEAQ (reference sequence). The CDR3 runs 13 residues. Trimming cost V 5 bases and J 9 bases, with 14 bases left between them. As DNA, the CDR3 is TGTGCCAGCAGCCCAACGACGGGAGGGCCCCAGCATTTT. Its translation is CASSPTTGGPQHF.

The chain couples TRBV6-6 to TRBJ1-1, with a tentative D call TRBD1 (6 bases). The V end lost 2 bases, the J end lost 11 bases, and 18 bases lay between the germline ends. The CDR3 sequence is 14 residues long. Germline V gives CDR1 MNHNY, CDR2 SVGAGI (reference sequence). The CDR3 here is CASSYRLQGKIAFF. The DNA of the CDR3 is TGTGCCAGCAGTTACAGATTACAGGGTAAGATCGCTTTCTTT.

The CDR3 protein is CASSYESEAFF. Here the CDR3 DNA reads TGTGCCAGCAGTTACGAGTCAGAAGCTTTCTTT. The chain is built from TRBV6-2 or TRBV6-3 and TRBJ1-1; no clear D gene. The germline gives CDR1 MNHEY, CDR2 SVGEGT. With 2 bases removed from V and 8 bases from J, the gap between germline ends came to 6 bases. The CDR3 consists of 11 residues.

The gene calls are TRBV3-1 (or the pseudogene TRBV3-2) and TRBJ2-2; 7 bases map to TRBD1. The CDR3 covers 16 residues. Germline V CDR1 and CDR2: LGHDT, YNNKEL (reference sequence). With V trimmed by 5 bases and J by 0 bases, 6 bases remained unmatched. CDR3 DNA: TGTGCCAGCAGCTATGAGACAGGGACGAACACCGGGGAGCTGTTTTTT. Translating gives CASSYETGTNTGELFF.

The V and J genes are TRBV9 and TRBJ2-3; 10 bases fit TRBD1. The CDR3 has 16 amino acids. The germline V gene encodes CDR1 SGDLS and CDR2 YYNGEE. J was trimmed by 4 bases and V by 6 bases; bases with no gene match: 11. CDR3 region: CASTRLDRGLADTQYF. CDR3 DNA sequence: TGTGCCAGCACCCGCCTTGACAGGGGGCTAGCAGATACGCAGTATTTT. Variable domain in full (rest from reference TRBV9 and TRBJ2-3): DSGVTQTPKHLITATGQRVTLRCSPRSGDLSVYWYQQSLDQGLQFLIQYYNGEERAKGNILERFSAQQFPDLHSELNLSSLELGDSALYFCASTRLDRGLADTQYFGPGTRLTVL.

The chain is built from TRBV19 and TRBJ1-4; 8 bases match TRBD1. J lost 0 bases, V lost 7 bases, and 16 bases had no gene match. CDR3 length equals 19 residues. From germline, CDR1 is LNHDA and CDR2 SQIVND (reference sequence). The DNA for the CDR3 is TGTGCCAGTACCGCCAGACAGGGGACCTTCATCTCAACTAATGAAAAACTGTTTTTT. It specifies CASTARQGTFISTNEKLFF.

V usage is TRBV28 and J usage is TRBJ2-5, with TRBD2 identical over 8 bases. Germline CDR1 is MDHEN and CDR2 is SYDVKM. The CDR3 extends over 14 amino acids. The J segment lost 7 bases and the V segment lost 4 bases, leaving 8 bases of the junction unmatched. CDR3 nucleotides: TGTGCCAGCAGTTCCGGGGGGGGCGAGGTGACCCAGTACTTC. Protein: CASSSGGGEVTQYF.

V and J are TRBV4-3 and TRBJ2-7; 10 bases agree with TRBD1. This CDR3 is 16 amino acids long. J was trimmed by 5 bases and V by 0 bases; bases with no gene match: 7. Germline V CDR1 and CDR2: LGHNA, YSLEER. This CDR3 reads CASSQDAGQGIHEQYF. CDR3 DNA sequence: TGCGCCAGCAGCCAAGATGCGGGACAGGGGATCCACGAGCAGTACTTC.

This clone was detected only once. The chain uses TRBV2 and TRBJ2-1; D remains ambiguous. Germline CDR1 and CDR2: SNHLY and FYNNEI. CDR3 length: 12 amino acids. V was clipped by 6 bases and J by 3 bases, with 6 bases between them. Written as DNA, the CDR3 is TGTGCCAGCAGCCCGGGCTACAATGAGCAGTTCTTC. This encodes CASSPGYNEQFF. Complete variable domain (other parts from reference TRBV2 and TRBJ2-1): EPEVTQTPSHQVTQMGQEVILRCVPISNHLYFYWYRQILGQKVEFLVSFYNNEISEKSEIFDDQFSVERPDGSNFTLKIRSTKLEDSAMYFCASSPGYNEQFFGPGTRLTVL.

CDR3: CASSLSGTEAYQPQHF. The CDR3 coding sequence is TGTGCCAGCAGCTTATCTGGGACAGAGGCCTATCAGCCCCAGCATTTT. The chain couples TRBV7-2 to TRBJ1-5; TRBD1 matches 7 bases. From germline, CDR1 is SGHTA and CDR2 FQGNSA. The CDR3 has 16 residues. The V gene end was trimmed by 2 bases and the J gene end by 5 bases; junction bases not matched to a gene: 9.

V gene TRBV29-1 combines with J gene TRBJ2-3, with 9 bases matching TRBD1. This CDR3 spans 15 amino acids. Germline assignment: CDR1 SQVTM and CDR2 ANQGSEA. V gave up 4 bases and J gave up 0 bases; unmatched junction bases: 5. The DNA of the CDR3 is TGCAGCGTTGTAGGTGGGACAGGGAGCACAGATACGCAGTATTTT. It translates to CSVVGGTGSTDTQYF.

The chain combines TRBV19 with TRBJ1-2; D remains unclear. Germline loops: CDR1 LNHDA, CDR2 SQIVND (reference sequence). V was pared by 3 bases and J by 8 bases, with 10 bases between. The CDR3 consists of 12 residues. This chain's CDR3 is CASSIKGSGYTF. The DNA for the CDR3 is TGTGCCAGTAGTATCAAAGGGAGCGGCTACACCTTC. Based on the CDR3 plus reference TRBV19 and TRBJ1-2, the full variable domain is DGGITQSPKYLFRKEGQNVTLSCEQNLNHDAMYWYRQDPGQGLRLIYYSQIVNDFQKGDIAEGYSVSREKKESFPLTVTSAQKNPTAFYLCASSIKGSGYTFGSGTRLTVV.

The chain joins TRBV7-9 to TRBJ1-5; a possible D gene is TRBD1 (5 bases). With 2 bases removed from V and 7 bases from J, the gap between germline ends came to 9 bases. Germline V CDR1 and CDR2: SEHNR, FQNEAQ (reference sequence). This CDR3 has 13 amino acids. The CDR3 sequence: CASSLSRAQPQHF. In DNA, the CDR3 is TGTGCCAGCAGCTTAAGCAGGGCCCAGCCCCAGCATTTT.

This chain links TRBV28 with TRBJ1-1, with a tentative D call TRBD1 (5 bases). This CDR3 is built from 15 residues. V lost 5 bases to trimming and J lost 1 base, with 14 bases between them. Germline V lookup: CDR1 MDHEN, CDR2 SYDVKM. The CDR3 DNA sequence: TGTGCCAGCAGTCCCCCCCGGGACTGGAACACTGAAGCTTTCTTT. This gives the protein CASSPPRDWNTEAFF.

This clone turned up a few times. The chain links TRBV11-3 to TRBJ2-2, with D maybe TRBD2 (5 bases). Germline values: CDR1 SGHNT, CDR2 YENEEA. This CDR3 region has 15 residues. V was pared by 0 bases and J by 1 base, with 6 bases between. The DNA for the CDR3 is TGTGCCAGCAGCTTAGATGGGAGGAACACCGGGGAGCTGTTTTTT. Amino acids: CASSLDGRNTGELFF.

The chain couples TRBV6-5 to TRBJ1-5, with D possibly TRBD1 on 6 matching bases. The V end lost 2 bases, the J end lost 2 bases, and 13 bases lay between the germline ends. This CDR3 is built from 16 residues. Germline V CDR1 and CDR2: MNHEY, SVGAGI. The CDR3 spells CASSYLGRGGNQPQHF. The CDR3 region has the DNA TGTGCCAGCAGTTACCTCGGCAGGGGAGGCAATCAGCCCCAGCATTTT.

The chain combines TRBV6-2 or TRBV6-3 with TRBJ2-7, with 7 bases fitting TRBD2. CDR3 length equals 13 residues. The V and J ends lost 5 bases and 6 bases, in that order; junction bases with no gene match: 7. Germline V gene data show CDR1 as MNHEY and CDR2 as SVGEGT. The CDR3, as DNA: TGTGCCAGCAGTCCGCGGGGGAACGGCGAGCAGTACTTC. This codes for CASSPRGNGEQYF.